The present T cell receptor (beta chain) was sequenced within a study of control samples from healthy donors and cancer patients. Comment on this clone: This sample also contains other DNA sequences that code for the same CDR3.

Some clones are missing from TCRdb's copy, which holds only in-frame ones; the method was immunoSEQ multiplex PCR. The sample consists of about 170,000 clones, about nine tenths of them appearing once. Trimming pared 6 bases from V and 2 bases from J, leaving 4 bases between. The CDR3 runs 11 residues. Germline values: CDR1 MDHEN, CDR2 SYDVKM. The chain couples TRBV28 to TRBJ1-2, with D unclear. Input material: blood. This receptor was identified in a woman in her 30s in good health. The CDR3: CASRQNYGYTF. The CDR3 coding sequence is TGTGCCAGCAGACAGAACTATGGCTACACCTTC.